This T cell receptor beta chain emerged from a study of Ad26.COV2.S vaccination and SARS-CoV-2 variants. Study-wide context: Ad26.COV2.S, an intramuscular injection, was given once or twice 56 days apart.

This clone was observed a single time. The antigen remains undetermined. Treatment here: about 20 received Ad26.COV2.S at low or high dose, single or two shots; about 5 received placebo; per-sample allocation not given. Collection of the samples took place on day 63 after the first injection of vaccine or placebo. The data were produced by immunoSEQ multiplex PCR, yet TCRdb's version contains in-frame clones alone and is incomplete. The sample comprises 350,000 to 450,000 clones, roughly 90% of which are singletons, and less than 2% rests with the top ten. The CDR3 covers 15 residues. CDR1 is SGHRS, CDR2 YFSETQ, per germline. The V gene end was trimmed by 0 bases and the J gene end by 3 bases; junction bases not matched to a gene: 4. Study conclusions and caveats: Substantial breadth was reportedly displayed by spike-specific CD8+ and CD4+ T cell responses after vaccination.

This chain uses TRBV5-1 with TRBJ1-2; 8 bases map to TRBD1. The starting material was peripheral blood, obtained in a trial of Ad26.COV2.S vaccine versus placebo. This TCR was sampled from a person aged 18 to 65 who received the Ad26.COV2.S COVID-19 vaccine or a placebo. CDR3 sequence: CASSLAGGLDYGYTF. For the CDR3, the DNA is TGCGCCAGCAGCTTGGCAGGGGGCCTAGACTATGGCTACACCTTC.